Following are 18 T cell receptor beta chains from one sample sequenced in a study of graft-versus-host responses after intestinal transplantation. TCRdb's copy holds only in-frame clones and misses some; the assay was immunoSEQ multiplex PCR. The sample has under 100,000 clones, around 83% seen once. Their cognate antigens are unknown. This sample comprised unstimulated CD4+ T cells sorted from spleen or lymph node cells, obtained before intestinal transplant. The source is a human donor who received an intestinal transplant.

This CDR3 reads CASSASIGRDTQYF. The CDR3 nucleotides read TGTGCCAGCAGCGCCTCGATTGGGAGGGATACGCAGTATTTT. The chain has TRBV9 and TRBJ2-3; D may be TRBD2 (6 bases). CDR1 SGDLS and CDR2 YYNGEE come from the germline V gene. Between the trimmed V and J ends, which lost 3 bases and 6 bases, there was a span of 14 bases. The CDR3 totals 14 residues.

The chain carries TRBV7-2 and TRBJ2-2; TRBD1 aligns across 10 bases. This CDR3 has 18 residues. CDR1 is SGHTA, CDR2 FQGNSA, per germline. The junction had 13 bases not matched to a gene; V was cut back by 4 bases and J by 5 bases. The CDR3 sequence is CASSYRDRGTLKTGELFF. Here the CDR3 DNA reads TGTGCCAGCAGCTACCGGGACAGGGGTACCTTAAAAACCGGGGAGCTGTTTTTT.

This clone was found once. The DNA of the CDR3 is TGTGCCAGCAGCTTGGGTAGACGGGGGGGCCTCTATGAGCAGTTCTTC. Translation gives CASSLGRRGGLYEQFF. The chain employs TRBV5-4 and TRBJ2-1, with 8 bases lining up with TRBD2. The CDR3 consists of 16 residues. Germline CDR1 reads SGHNT; CDR2 reads YYREEE (reference sequence). The V and J ends lost 0 bases and 8 bases, in that order; junction bases with no gene match: 10. The whole variable domain, filled in from reference TRBV5-4 and TRBJ2-1, reads ETGVTQSPTHLIKTRGQQVTLRCSSQSGHNTVSWYQQALGQGPQFIFQYYREEENGRGNFPPRFSGLQFPNYSSELNVNALELDDSALYLCASSLGRRGGLYEQFFGPGTRLTVL.

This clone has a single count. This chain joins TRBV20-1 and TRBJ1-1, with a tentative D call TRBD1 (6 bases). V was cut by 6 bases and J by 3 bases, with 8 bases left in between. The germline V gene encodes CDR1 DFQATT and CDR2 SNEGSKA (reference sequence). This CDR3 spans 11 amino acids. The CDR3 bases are TGCAGTGCACGGACAGACACTGAAGCTTTCTTT. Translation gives CSARTDTEAFF.

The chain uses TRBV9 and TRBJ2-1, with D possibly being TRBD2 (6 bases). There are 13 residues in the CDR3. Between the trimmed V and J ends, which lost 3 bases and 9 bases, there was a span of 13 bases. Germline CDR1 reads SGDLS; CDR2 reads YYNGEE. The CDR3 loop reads CASSGPLGGEQFF. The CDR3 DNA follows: TGTGCCAGCAGCGGGCCCCTCGGGGGTGAGCAGTTCTTC. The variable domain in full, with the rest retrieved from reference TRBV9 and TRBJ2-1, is DSGVTQTPKHLITATGQRVTLRCSPRSGDLSVYWYQQSLDQGLQFLIQYYNGEERAKGNILERFSAQQFPDLHSELNLSSLELGDSALYFCASSGPLGGEQFFGPGTRLTVL.

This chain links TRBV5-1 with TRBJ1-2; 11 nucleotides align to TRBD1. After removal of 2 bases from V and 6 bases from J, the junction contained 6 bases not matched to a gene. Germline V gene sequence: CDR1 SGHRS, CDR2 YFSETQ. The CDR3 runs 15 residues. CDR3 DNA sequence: TGCGCCAGCAGCTTCGGACAGGGGGCGGAGGATGGCTACACCTTC. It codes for CASSFGQGAEDGYTF.

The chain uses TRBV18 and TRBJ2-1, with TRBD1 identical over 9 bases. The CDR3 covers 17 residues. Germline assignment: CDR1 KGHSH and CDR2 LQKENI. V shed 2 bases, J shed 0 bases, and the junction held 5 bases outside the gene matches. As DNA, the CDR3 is TGTGCCAGCTCACCAACCGGGACAGGGAGCTCCTACAATGAGCAGTTCTTC. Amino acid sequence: CASSPTGTGSSYNEQFF.

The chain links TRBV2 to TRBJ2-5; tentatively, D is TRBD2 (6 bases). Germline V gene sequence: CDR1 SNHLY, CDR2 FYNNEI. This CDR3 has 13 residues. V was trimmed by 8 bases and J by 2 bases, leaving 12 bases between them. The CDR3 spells CASGGTGQETQYF. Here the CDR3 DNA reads TGTGCCAGCGGCGGGACGGGTCAAGAGACCCAGTACTTC.

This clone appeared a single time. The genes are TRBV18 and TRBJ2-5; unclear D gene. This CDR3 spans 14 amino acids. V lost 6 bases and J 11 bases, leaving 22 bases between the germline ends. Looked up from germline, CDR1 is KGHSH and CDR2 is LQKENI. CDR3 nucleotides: TGTGCCAGCTCTAGCCTTGACGGCCGGTCGGAGCAGTACTTC. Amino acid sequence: CASSSLDGRSEQYF.

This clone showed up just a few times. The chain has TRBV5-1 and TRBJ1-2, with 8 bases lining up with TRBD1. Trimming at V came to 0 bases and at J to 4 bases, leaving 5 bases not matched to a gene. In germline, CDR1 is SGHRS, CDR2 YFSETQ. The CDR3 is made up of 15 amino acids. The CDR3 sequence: CASSLGGQALYGYTF. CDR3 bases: TGCGCCAGCAGCTTGGGGGGACAGGCCCTCTATGGCTACACCTTC.

CDR3 DNA sequence: TGTGCCACCAGCAGAGGACAGGGGGCGGGCTACACCTTC. Residues: CATSRGQGAGYTF. The chain links TRBV15 to TRBJ1-2, with 10 bases lining up with TRBD1. The CDR3 covers 13 residues. The J segment lost 8 bases and the V segment lost 1 base, leaving 1 base of the junction unmatched. Germline loops: CDR1 LNHNV, CDR2 YYDKDF (reference sequence).

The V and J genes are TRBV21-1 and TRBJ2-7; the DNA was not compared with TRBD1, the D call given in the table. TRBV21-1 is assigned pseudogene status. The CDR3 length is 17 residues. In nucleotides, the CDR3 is TGTGCCAGCAGCAAAGTCATTCCCCGGGACAGGGGGCGCGAGCAGTACTTC. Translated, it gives CASSKVIPRDRGREQYF.

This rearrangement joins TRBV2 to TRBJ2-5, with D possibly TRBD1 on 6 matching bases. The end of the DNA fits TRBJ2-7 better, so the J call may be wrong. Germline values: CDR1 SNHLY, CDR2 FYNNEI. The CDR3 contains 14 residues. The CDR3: CASSEQGSSYEQYF. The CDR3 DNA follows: TGTGCCAGCAGTGAACAGGGGAGCTCCTACGAGCAGTACTTC.

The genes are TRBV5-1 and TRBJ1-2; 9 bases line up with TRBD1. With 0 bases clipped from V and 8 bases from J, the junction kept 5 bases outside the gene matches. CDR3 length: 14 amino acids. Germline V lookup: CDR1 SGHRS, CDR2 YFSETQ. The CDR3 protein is CASSLGDRAYGYTF. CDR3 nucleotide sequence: TGCGCCAGCAGCTTGGGGGACAGGGCGTACGGCTACACCTTC.

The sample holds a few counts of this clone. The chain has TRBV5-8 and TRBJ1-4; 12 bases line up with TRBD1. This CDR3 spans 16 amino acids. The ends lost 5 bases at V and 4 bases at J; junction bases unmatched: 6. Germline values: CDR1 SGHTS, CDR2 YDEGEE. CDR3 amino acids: CASSPGTGGLNEKLFF. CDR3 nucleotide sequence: TGTGCCAGCAGTCCCGGGACAGGGGGCCTTAATGAAAAACTGTTTTTT.

CDR3 coding DNA: TGTGCCAGCAATCACATGAGGACAGGGTTGAACACTGAAGCTTTCTTT. Protein: CASNHMRTGLNTEAFF. The chain joins TRBV6-6 to TRBJ1-1; 8 nucleotides match TRBD1. Germline V lookup: CDR1 MNHNY, CDR2 SVGAGI (reference sequence). This CDR3 region has 16 residues. V was clipped by 7 bases and J by 0 bases; unmatched bases: 10.

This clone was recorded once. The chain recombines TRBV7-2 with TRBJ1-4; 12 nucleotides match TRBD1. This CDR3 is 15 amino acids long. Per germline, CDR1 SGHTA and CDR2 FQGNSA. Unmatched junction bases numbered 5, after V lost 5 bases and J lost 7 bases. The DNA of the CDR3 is TGTGCCAGCAGCCTGGGACAGGGGGCTGGTGAAAAACTGTTTTTT. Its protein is CASSLGQGAGEKLFF.

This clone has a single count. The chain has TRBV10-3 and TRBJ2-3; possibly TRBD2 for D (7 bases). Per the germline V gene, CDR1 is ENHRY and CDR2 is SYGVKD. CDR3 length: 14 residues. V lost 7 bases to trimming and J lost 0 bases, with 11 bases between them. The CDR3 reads CAIMGGPSTDTQYF. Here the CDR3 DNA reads TGTGCCATCATGGGGGGGCCTAGCACAGATACGCAGTATTTT.